The present TCR beta chain was sequenced within a study of cytomegalovirus exposure and HLA in healthy donors. Healthy bone marrow donors formed the donor group. Primers: 60 Vbeta forward and 13 Jbeta reverse. Profiling relied on immunoSEQ multiplex PCR, and the TCRdb table lists in-frame clones only, not all of them. Seen here are about 120,000 clones, 75% to 85% observed once, and the top ten hold 7.5% to 10%. Study outcomes and limitations: In vitro testing confirmed a few CMV-associated chains as specific for CMV antigens.

Germline V CDR1 and CDR2: SGHNT, YYREEE (reference sequence). The trim removed 0 bases at V and 7 bases at J, leaving 1 base unmatched. The CDR3 runs 14 residues. For this clone: Its antigen is undetermined.

The sample comprised PBMCs. This sequence joins TRBV5-4 and TRBJ1-2; 12 bases agree with TRBD1. The sequence derives from a female donor in good health and CMV-seropositive. The CDR3 here is CASSLGDRGPGYTF. CDR3 coding DNA: TGTGCCAGCAGCTTGGGGGACAGGGGGCCTGGCTACACCTTC.